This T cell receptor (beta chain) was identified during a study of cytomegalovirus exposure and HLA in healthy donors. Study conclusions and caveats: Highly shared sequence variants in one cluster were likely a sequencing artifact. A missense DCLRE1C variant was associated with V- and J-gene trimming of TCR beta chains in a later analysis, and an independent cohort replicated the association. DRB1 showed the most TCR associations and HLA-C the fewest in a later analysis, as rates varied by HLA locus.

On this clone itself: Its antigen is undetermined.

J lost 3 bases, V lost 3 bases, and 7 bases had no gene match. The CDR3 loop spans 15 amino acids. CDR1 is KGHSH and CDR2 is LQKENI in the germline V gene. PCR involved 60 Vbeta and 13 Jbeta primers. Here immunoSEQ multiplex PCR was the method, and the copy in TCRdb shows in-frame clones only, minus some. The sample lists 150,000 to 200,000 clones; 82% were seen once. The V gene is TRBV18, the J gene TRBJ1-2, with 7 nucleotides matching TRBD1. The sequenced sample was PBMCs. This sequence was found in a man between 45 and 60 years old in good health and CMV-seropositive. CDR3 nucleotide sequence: TGTGCCAGCTCACCGGGACAGACCGGACACTATGGCTACACCTTC. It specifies CASSPGQTGHYGYTF.